The T cell receptor beta chain described here comes from a study of cytomegalovirus exposure and HLA in healthy donors. Regarding the study as a whole: Within an earlier analysis, most TCR beta V segments proved productive either about 90% or about 30% of the time. Serostatus for CMV was the only available immune exposure information.

To note about this clone: The target antigen is unknown.

Primers for the PCR totalled 60 Vbeta and 13 Jbeta. Clones were read by immunoSEQ multiplex PCR, and TCRdb kept only the in-frame ones, dropping some. The table includes about 270,000 clones, roughly 85% detected once. The germline V gene encodes CDR1 SGHVS and CDR2 FQNEAQ. V was pared by 5 bases and J by 3 bases, with 5 bases of the junction left unmatched. The CDR3 has 15 residues. The chain links TRBV7-8 to TRBJ2-7; the match to TRBD2 covers 12 bases. What was sequenced was PBMCs. The TCR originated in a middle-aged man in good health and CMV-seropositive. As DNA, the CDR3 is TGTGCCAGCAGCGGACTAGCGGGACCAAGCTACGAGCAGTACTTC. Translating gives CASSGLAGPSYEQYF.